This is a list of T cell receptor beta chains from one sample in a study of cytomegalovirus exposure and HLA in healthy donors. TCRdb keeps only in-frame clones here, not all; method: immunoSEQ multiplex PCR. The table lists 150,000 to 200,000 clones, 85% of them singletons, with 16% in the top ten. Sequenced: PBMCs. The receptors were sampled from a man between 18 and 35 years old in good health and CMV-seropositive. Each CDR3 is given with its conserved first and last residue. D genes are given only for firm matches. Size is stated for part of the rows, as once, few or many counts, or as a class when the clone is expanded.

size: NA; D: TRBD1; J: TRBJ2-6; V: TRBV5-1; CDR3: CASGQGDWSGANVLTF; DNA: TGCGCCAGCGGACAGGGTGACTGGTCTGGGGCCAACGTCCTGACTTTC
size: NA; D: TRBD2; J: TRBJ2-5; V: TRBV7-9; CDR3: CASSWNLAGGGETQYF; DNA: TGTGCCAGCAGCTGGAATCTAGCGGGTGGGGGAGAGACCCAGTACTTC
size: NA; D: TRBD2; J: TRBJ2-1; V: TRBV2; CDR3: CASSEAPLGSGRRNEQFF; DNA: TGTGCCAGCAGTGAAGCGCCCCTCGGTAGCGGGAGGAGGAATGAGCAGTTCTTC
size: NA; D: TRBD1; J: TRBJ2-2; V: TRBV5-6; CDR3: CASSLDAGGYGELFF; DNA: TGTGCCAGCAGCTTGGATGCAGGGGGATACGGGGAGCTGTTTTTT
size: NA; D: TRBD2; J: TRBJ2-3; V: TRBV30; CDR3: CAWSVGGTSEGADTQYF; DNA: TGTGCCTGGAGTGTAGGTGGGACTAGCGAGGGAGCAGATACGCAGTATTTT
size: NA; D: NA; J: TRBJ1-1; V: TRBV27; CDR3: CASSSRDMLRGTEAFF; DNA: TGTGCCAGCAGTTCCCGGGACATGCTAAGGGGAACTGAAGCTTTCTTT
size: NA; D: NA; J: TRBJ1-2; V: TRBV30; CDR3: CAWSVTGSYTF; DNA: TGTGCCTGGAGTGTAACTGGTAGCTACACCTTC
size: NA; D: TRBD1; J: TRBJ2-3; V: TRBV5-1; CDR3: CASSLGQGGDTQYF; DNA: TGCGCCAGCAGCTTGGGACAGGGCGGAGATACGCAGTATTTT
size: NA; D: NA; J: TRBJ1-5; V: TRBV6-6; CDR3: CASSDPGSNQPQHF; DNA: TGTGCCAGCAGTGACCCGGGGAGCAATCAGCCCCAGCATTTT
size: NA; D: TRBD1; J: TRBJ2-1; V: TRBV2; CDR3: CASSEAGGFNEQFF; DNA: TGTGCCAGCAGTGAGGCAGGGGGCTTCAATGAGCAGTTCTTC
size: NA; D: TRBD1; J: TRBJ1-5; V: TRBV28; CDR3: CASKAGGDQPQHF; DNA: TGTGCCAGCAAGGCAGGGGGCGATCAGCCCCAGCATTTT
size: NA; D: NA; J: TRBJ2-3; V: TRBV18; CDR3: CASSPGTSFTDTQYF; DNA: TGTGCCAGCTCACCCGGGACTTCTTTCACAGATACGCAGTATTTT
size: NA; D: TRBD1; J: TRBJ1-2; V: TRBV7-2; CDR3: CASSGKGQAGRYTF; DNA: TGTGCCAGCAGCGGAAAAGGACAGGCGGGACGCTACACCTTC
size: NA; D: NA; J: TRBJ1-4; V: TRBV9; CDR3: CASSPGGLGIEKLFF; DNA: TGTGCCAGCAGCCCGGGGGGGCTGGGGATTGAAAAACTGTTTTTT
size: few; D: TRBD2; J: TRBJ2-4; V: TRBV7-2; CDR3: CASSPRLAGGPMGIQYF; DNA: TGTGCCAGCAGCCCTAGACTAGCGGGGGGGCCAATGGGCATTCAGTACTTC
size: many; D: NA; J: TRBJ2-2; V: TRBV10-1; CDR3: CASSPGSPGKGELFF; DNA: TGCGCCAGCTCCCCCGGGAGCCCAGGGAAGGGGGAGCTGTTTTTT
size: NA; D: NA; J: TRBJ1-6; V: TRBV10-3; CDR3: CAISGRESSPLHF; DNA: TGTGCCATCAGTGGACGGGAGAGTTCACCCCTCCACTTT
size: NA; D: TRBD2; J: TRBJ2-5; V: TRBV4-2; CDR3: CASSQDGGGAPETQYF; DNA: TGTGCCAGCAGCCAAGATGGCGGGGGGGCCCCAGAGACCCAGTACTTC
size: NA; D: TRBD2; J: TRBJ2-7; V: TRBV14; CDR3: CASSQVEAGPSYEQYF; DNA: TGTGCCAGCAGCCAAGTTGAAGCGGGGCCCTCCTACGAGCAGTACTTC
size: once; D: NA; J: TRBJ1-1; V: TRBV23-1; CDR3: CASPREVGDTEAFF; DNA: TGCGCCAGCCCCCGGGAGGTAGGGGACACTGAAGCTTTCTTT
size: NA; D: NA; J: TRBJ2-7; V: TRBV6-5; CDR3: CASSFYPTRDSEQYF; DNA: TGTGCCAGCAGTTTCTACCCGACCCGGGACTCTGAGCAGTACTTC
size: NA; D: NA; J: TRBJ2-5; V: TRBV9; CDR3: CASSVGGTLEETQYF; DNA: TGTGCCAGCAGCGTTGGCGGAACCCTTGAAGAGACCCAGTACTTC
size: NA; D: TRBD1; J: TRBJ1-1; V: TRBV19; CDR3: CASSISPPTGSEAFF; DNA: TGTGCCAGTAGTATATCCCCTCCGACAGGGTCTGAAGCTTTCTTT
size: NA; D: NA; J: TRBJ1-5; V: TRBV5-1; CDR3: CASSFFPGQPQHF; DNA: TGCGCCAGCAGCTTTTTCCCGGGTCAGCCCCAGCATTTT
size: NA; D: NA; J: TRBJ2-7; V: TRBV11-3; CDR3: CASSPLDF; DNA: TGTGCCAGCAGCCCACTAGACTTC
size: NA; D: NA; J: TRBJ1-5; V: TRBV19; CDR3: CASNEDWTFGGNQPQHF; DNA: TGTGCCAGTAATGAGGACTGGACTTTCGGTGGCAATCAGCCCCAGCATTTT
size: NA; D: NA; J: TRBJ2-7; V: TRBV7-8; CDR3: CASSFLGAEQYF; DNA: TGTGCCAGCAGCTTTCTGGGGGCCGAGCAGTACTTC
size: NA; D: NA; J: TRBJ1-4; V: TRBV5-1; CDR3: CASSSLSTNEKLFF; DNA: TGCGCCAGCAGCTCCCTCTCGACTAATGAAAAACTGTTTTTT
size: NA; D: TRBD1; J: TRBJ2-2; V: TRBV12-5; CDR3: CASGLEGGAGELFF; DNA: TGTGCTAGTGGTTTGGAAGGGGGCGCCGGGGAGCTGTTTTTT
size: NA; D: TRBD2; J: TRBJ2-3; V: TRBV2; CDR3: CASSPGLAGRDTQYF; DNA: TGTGCCAGCAGTCCGGGACTAGCGGGACGAGATACGCAGTATTTT
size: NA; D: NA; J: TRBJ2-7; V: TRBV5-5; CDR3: CASSLGPGAYEQYF; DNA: TGTGCCAGCAGCTTGGGGCCAGGGGCCTACGAGCAGTACTTC
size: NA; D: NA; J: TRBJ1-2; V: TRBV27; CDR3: CASSPRGSPYGYTF; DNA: TGTGCCAGCAGTCCCAGAGGCAGCCCCTATGGCTACACCTTC
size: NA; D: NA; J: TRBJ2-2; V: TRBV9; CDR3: CASSAPSSGELFF; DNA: TGTGCCAGCAGCGCCCCCTCCAGTGGGGAGCTGTTTTTT
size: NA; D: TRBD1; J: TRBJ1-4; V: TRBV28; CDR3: CASRAGTAGEKLFF; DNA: TGTGCCAGCAGGGCCGGGACAGCGGGTGAAAAACTGTTTTTT
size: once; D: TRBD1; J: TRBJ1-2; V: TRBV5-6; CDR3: CASSRGQPYGYTF; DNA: TGTGCCAGCAGCCGGGGACAGCCCTATGGCTACACCTTC
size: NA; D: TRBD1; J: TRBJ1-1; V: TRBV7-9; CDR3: CASRPGTGIRTEAFF; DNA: TGTGCCAGCAGACCCGGGACAGGGATTCGAACTGAAGCTTTCTTT
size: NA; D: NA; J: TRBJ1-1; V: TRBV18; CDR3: CASSPIGDTEAFF; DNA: TGTGCCAGCTCACCAATAGGGGACACTGAAGCTTTCTTT
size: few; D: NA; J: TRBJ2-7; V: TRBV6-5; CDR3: CASSYSNKFYEQYF; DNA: TGTGCCAGCAGTTACTCGAACAAGTTCTACGAGCAGTACTTC
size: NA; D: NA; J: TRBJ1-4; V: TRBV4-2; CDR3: CASSQDDEKLFF; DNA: TGTGCCAGCAGCCAAGACGATGAAAAACTGTTTTTT
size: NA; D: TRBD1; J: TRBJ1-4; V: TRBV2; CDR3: CASSLDRGYEKLFF; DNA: TGTGCCAGCAGCTTAGACAGGGGGTATGAAAAACTGTTTTTT
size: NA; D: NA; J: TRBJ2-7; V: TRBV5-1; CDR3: CASSLAGGFSYEQYF; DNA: TGCGCCAGCAGCTTGGCCGGAGGATTCTCCTACGAGCAGTACTTC
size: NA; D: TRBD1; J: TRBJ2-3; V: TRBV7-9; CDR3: CASSFGQGIDTQYF; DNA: TGTGCCAGCAGCTTTGGACAGGGGATAGATACGCAGTATTTT
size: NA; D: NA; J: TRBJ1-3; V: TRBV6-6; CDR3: CASSSNEVDTIYF; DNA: TGTGCCAGCAGTTCAAACGAGGTGGACACCATATATTTT
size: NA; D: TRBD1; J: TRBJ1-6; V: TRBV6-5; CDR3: CASSYQGTGVSPLHF; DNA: TGTGCCAGCAGTTACCAAGGGACAGGGGTCTCACCCCTCCACTTT
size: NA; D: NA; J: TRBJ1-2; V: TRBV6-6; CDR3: CASSPVGGRNYGYTF; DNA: TGTGCCAGCAGCCCGGTGGGGGGGCGGAACTATGGCTACACCTTC
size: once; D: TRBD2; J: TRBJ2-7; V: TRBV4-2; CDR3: CASSQEIGTSGRPLYEQYF; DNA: TGTGCCAGCAGCCAAGAGATAGGGACTAGCGGTAGACCCCTCTACGAGCAGTACTTC
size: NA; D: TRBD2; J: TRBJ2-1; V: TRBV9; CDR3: CASSAKLAGDHNEQFF; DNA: TGTGCCAGCAGCGCGAAACTAGCGGGGGACCACAATGAGCAGTTCTTC
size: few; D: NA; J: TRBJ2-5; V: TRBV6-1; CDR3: CASAPWEAGETQYF; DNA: TGTGCCAGCGCCCCCTGGGAGGCCGGCGAGACCCAGTACTTC
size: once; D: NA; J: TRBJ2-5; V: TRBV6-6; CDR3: CASSYSVEQAYF; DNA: TGTGCCAGCAGTTACTCCGTAGAACAGGCGTACTTC
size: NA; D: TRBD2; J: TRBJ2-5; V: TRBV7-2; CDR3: CASSQPLAGGVETQYF; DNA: TGTGCCAGCAGCCAGCCTCTAGCGGGGGGGGTGGAGACCCAGTACTTC
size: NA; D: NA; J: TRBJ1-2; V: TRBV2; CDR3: CASNWQGGGYTF; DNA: TGTGCCAGTAATTGGCAGGGTGGTGGCTACACCTTC
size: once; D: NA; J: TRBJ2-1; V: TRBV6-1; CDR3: CASSEVGGYEQFF; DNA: TGTGCCAGCAGTGAAGTAGGGGGATATGAGCAGTTCTTC
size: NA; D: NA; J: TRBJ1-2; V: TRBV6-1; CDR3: CASSEVRAGKGKTYGYTF; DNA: TGTGCCAGCAGTGAGGTACGGGCAGGGAAGGGGAAAACGTATGGCTACACCTTC
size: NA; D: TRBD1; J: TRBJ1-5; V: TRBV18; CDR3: CASSLDRGVSNQPQHF; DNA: TGTGCCAGCTCACTAGACAGGGGAGTTAGCAATCAGCCCCAGCATTTT
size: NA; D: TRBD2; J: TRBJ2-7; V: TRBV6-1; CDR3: CASSDSGGGSYEQYF; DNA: TGTGCCAGCAGTGACTCGGGAGGGGGTTCCTACGAGCAGTACTTC
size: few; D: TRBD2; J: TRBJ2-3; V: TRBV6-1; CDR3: CASRTSGGDTQYF; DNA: TGTGCCAGCAGGACTAGCGGGGGGGATACGCAGTATTTT
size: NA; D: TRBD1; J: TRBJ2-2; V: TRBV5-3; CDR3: CARSSDRAGGTGELFF; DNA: TGTGCCAGAAGCTCGGACAGGGCTGGTGGCACCGGGGAGCTGTTTTTT
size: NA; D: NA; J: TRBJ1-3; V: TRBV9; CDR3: CASSGTGNTIYF; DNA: TGTGCCAGCAGCGGAACAGGAAACACCATATATTTT
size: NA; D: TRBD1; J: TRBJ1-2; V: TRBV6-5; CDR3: CASSYRDSARGGYTF; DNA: TGTGCCAGCAGTTACCGGGACAGTGCGCGGGGAGGCTACACCTTC